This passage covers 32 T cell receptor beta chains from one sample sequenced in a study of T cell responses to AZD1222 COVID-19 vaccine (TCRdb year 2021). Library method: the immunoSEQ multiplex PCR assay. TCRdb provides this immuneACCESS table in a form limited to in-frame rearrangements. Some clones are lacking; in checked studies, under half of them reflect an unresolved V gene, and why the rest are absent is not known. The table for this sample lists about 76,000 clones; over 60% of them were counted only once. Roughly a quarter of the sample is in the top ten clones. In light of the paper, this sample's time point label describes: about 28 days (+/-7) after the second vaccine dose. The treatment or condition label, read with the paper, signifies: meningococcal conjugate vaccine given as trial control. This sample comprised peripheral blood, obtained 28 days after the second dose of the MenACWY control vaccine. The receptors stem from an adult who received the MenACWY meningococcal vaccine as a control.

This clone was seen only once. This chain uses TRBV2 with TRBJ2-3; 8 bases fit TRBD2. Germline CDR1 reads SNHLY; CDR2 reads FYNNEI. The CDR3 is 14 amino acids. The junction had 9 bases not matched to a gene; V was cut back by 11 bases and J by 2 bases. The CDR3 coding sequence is TGTGCCGCCGGCGGGCGGGAGGACACAGATACGCAGTATTTT. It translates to CAAGGREDTDTQYF.

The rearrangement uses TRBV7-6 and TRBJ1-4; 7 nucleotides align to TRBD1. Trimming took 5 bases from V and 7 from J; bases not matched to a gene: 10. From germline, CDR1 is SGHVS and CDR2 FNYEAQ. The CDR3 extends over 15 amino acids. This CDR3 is CASSATRAGGEKLFF. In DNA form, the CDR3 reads TGTGCCAGCAGCGCCACACGAGCAGGGGGTGAAAAACTGTTTTTT. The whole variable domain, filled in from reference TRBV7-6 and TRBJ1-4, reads GAGVSQSPRYKVTKRGQDVALRCDPISGHVSLYWYRQALGQGPEFLTYFNYEAQQDKSGLPNDRFSAERPEGSISTLTIQRTEQRDSAMYRCASSATRAGGEKLFFGSGTQLSVL.

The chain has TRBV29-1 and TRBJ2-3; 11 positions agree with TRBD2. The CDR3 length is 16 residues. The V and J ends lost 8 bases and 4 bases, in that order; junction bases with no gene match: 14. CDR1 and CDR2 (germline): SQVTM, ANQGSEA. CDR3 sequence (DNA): TGCAGCATTGGACACCTGAGACTAGCGGGGCCAGATACGCAGTATTTT. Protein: CSIGHLRLAGPDTQYF.

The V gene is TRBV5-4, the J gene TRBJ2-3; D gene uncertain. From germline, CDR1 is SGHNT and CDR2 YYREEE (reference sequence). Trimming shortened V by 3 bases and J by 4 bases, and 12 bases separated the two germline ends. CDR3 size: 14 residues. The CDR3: CASSSGDSADTQYF. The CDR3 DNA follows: TGTGCCAGCAGCTCTGGGGATTCCGCAGATACGCAGTATTTT.

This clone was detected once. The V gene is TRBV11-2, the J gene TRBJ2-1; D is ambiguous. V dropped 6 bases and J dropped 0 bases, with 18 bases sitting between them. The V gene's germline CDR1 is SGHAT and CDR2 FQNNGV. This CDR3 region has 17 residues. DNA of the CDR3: TGTGCCAGCAGTTCCGAACTCGGATTCAGCTCCTACAATGAGCAGTTCTTC. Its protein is CASSSELGFSSYNEQFF.

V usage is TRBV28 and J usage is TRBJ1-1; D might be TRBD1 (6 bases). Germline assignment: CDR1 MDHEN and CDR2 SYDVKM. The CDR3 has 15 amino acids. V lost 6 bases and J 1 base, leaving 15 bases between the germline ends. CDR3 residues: CASRYAGGANTEAFF. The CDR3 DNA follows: TGTGCCAGCAGATATGCGGGGGGCGCGAACACTGAAGCTTTCTTT.

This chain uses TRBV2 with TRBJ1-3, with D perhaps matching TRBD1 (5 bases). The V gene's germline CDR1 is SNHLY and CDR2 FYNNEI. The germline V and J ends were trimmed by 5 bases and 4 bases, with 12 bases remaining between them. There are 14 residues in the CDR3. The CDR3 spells CASSRDREGNTIYF. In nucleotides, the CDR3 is TGTGCCAGCAGTCGGGACCGGGAGGGAAACACCATATATTTT.

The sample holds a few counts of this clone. CDR3 protein: CASSQDREVQPQHF. For the CDR3, the DNA is TGCGCCAGCAGCCAGGACAGGGAAGTTCAGCCCCAGCATTTT. The V gene is TRBV4-1, the J gene TRBJ1-5; 8 nucleotides align to TRBD1. The ends lost 3 bases at V and 6 bases at J; junction bases unmatched: 4. This CDR3 is 14 amino acids long. Germline CDR1 and CDR2: MGHRA and YSYEKL.

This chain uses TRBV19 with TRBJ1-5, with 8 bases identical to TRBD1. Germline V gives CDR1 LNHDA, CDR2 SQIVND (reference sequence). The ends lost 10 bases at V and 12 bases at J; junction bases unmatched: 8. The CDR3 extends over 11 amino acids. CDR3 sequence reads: CATRTGSDQHF. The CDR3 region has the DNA TGTGCCACCCGGACAGGGTCTGACCAGCATTTT.

Here the CDR3 DNA reads TGTGCCAGCAGTGATTTATCCTACTATGGCTACACCTTC. Protein sequence: CASSDLSYYGYTF. This chain joins TRBV6-1 and TRBJ1-2; D is undetermined. The CDR3 spans 13 residues. Germline V CDR1 and CDR2: MNHNS, SASEGT. Deletions cut 3 bases from V and 3 bases from J, with 8 bases between.

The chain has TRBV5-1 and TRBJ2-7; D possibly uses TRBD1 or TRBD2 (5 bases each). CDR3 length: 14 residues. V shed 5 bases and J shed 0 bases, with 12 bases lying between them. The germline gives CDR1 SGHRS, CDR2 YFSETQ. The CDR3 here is CASSVDSGSYEQYF. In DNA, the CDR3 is TGCGCCAGCAGTGTTGACAGCGGCTCCTACGAGCAGTACTTC.

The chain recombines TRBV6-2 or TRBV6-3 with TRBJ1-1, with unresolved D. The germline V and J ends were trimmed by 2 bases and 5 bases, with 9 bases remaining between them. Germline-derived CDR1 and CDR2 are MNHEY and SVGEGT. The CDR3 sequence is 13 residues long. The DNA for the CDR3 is TGTGCCAGCAGTTACGTAGGGCGGACTGAAGCTTTCTTT. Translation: CASSYVGRTEAFF.

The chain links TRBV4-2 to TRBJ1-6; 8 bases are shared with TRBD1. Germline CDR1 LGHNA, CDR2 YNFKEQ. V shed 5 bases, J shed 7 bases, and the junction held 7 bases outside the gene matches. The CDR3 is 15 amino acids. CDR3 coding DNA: TGTGCCAGCAGCAAAAACCGGGACAGGAATTCACCCCTCCACTTT. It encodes CASSKNRDRNSPLHF.

The CDR3 coding sequence is TGTGCCATCAGTGAGTCTGTGACGGGAGGCGGCACCATATATTTT. Residues: CAISESVTGGGTIYF. This chain connects TRBV10-3 to TRBJ1-3, with D uncertain. Germline CDR1 ENHRY, CDR2 SYGVKD. With 0 bases removed from V and 9 bases from J, the gap between germline ends came to 15 bases. CDR3 length: 15 residues.

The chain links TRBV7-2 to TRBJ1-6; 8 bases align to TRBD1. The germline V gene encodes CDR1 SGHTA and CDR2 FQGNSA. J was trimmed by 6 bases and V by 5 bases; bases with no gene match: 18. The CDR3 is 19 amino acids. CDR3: CASSNGRAGGGLRNSPLHF. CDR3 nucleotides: TGTGCCAGCAGCAACGGTAGGGCAGGGGGCGGGCTGCGTAATTCACCCCTCCACTTT.

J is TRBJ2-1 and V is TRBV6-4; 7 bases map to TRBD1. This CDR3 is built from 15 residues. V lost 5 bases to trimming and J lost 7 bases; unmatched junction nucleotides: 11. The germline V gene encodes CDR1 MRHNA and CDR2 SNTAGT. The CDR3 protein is CASSPPGTDENEQFF. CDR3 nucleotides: TGTGCCAGCAGTCCCCCCGGGACAGATGAAAATGAGCAGTTCTTC.

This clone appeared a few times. The CDR3 DNA sequence: TGTGCCAGCAGCTTGGTTCCAGAGAACACTGAAGCTTTCTTT. The encoded protein is CASSLVPENTEAFF. V is TRBV5-4 and J is TRBJ1-1; unclear D gene. Germline values: CDR1 SGHNT, CDR2 YYREEE (reference sequence). The ends were cut back, 0 bases at V and 1 base at J, with 7 bases in the middle. The CDR3 length is 14 residues. Full variable domain (missing parts from reference TRBV5-4 and TRBJ1-1): ETGVTQSPTHLIKTRGQQVTLRCSSQSGHNTVSWYQQALGQGPQFIFQYYREEENGRGNFPPRFSGLQFPNYSSELNVNALELDDSALYLCASSLVPENTEAFFGQGTRLTVV.

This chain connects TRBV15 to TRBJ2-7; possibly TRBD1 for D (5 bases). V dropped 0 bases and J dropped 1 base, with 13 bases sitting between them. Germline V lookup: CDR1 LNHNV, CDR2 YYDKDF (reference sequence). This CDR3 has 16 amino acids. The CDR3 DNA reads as TGTGCCACCAGCAGAGAATTGCAGGGCGCGTCCTACGAGCAGTACTTC. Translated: CATSRELQGASYEQYF.

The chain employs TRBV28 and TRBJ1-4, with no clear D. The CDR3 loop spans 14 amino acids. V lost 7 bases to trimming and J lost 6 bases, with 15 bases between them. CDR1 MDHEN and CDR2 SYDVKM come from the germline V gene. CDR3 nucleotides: TGTGCCAGCAAACCGGGAGTCCCCCATGAAAAACTGTTTTTT. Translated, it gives CASKPGVPHEKLFF.

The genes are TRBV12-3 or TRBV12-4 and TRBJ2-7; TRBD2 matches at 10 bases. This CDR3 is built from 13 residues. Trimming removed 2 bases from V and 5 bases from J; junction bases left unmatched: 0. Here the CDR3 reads CASSLTSGNEQYF. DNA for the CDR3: TGTGCCAGCAGTTTAACTAGCGGGAACGAGCAGTACTTC.

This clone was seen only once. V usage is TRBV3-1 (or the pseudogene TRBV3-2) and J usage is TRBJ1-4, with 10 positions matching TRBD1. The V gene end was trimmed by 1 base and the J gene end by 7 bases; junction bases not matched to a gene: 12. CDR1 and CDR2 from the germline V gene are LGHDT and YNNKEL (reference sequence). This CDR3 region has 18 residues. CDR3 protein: CASSQAARQGAVSEKLFF. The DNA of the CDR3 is TGTGCCAGCAGCCAAGCCGCTAGACAGGGGGCCGTTAGTGAAAAACTGTTTTTT.

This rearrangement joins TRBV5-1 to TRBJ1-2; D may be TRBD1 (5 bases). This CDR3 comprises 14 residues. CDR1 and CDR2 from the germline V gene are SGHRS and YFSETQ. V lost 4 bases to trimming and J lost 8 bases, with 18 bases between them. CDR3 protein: CASSGGGGSWGYTF. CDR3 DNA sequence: TGCGCCAGCAGCGGAGGTGGGGGGTCCTGGGGCTACACCTTC. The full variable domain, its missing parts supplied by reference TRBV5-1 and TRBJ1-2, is KAGVTQTPRYLIKTRGQQVTLSCSPISGHRSVSWYQQTPGQGLQFLFEYFSETQRNKGNFPGRFSGRQFSNSRSEMNVSTLELGDSALYLCASSGGGGSWGYTFGSGTRLTVV.

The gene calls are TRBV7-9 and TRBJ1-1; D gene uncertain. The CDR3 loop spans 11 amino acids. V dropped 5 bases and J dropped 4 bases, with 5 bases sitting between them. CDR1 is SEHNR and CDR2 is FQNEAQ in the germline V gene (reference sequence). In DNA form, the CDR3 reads TGTGCCAGCAGCCCATTCACTGAAGCTTTCTTT. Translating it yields CASSPFTEAFF. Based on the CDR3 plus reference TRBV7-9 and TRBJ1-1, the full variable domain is DTGVSQNPRHKITKRGQNVTFRCDPISEHNRLYWYRQTLGQGPEFLTYFQNEAQLEKSRLLSDRFSAERPKGSFSTLEIQRTEQGDSAMYLCASSPFTEAFFGQGTRLTVV.

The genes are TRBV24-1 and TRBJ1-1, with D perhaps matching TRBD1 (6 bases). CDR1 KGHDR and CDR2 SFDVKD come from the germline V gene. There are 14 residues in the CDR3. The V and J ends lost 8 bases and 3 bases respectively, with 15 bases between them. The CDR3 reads CATNRNREDTEAFF. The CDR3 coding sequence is TGTGCCACCAATAGAAACAGGGAGGACACTGAAGCTTTCTTT.

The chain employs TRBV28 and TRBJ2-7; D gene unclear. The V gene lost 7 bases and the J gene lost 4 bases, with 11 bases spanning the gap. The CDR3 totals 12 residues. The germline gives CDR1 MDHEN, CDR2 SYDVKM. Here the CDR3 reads CASNSLSYEQYF. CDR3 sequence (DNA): TGTGCCAGCAACAGCTTGAGTTACGAGCAGTACTTC.

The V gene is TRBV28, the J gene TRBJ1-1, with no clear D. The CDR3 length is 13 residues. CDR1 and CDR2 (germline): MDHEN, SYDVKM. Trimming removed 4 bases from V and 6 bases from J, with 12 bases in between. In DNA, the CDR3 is TGTGCCAGCAGTTCCCCTGGCCGGGCTGAAGCTTTCTTT. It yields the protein CASSSPGRAEAFF.

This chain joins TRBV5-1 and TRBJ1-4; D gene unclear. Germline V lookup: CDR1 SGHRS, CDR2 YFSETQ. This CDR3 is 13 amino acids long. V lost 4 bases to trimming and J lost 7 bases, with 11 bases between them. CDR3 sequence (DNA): TGCGCCAGCAGCACCCGACACGGTGAAAAACTGTTTTTT. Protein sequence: CASSTRHGEKLFF.

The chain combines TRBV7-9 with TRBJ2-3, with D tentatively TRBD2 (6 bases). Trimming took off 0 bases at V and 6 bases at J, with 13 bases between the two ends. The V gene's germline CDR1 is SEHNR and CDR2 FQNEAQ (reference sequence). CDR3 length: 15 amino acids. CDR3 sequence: CASSLASGGGDTQYF. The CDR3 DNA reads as TGTGCCAGCAGCTTAGCTAGCGGTGGGGGGGATACGCAGTATTTT. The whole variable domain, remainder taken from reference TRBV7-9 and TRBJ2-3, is DTGVSQNPRHKITKRGQNVTFRCDPISEHNRLYWYRQTLGQGPEFLTYFQNEAQLEKSRLLSDRFSAERPKGSFSTLEIQRTEQGDSAMYLCASSLASGGGDTQYFGPGTRLTVL.

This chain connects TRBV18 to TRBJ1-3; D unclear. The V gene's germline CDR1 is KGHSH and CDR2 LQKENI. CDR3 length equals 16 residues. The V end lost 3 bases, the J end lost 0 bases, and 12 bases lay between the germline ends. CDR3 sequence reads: CASSPGPPSSGNTIYF. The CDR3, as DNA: TGTGCCAGCTCACCCGGGCCCCCGAGCTCTGGAAACACCATATATTTT.

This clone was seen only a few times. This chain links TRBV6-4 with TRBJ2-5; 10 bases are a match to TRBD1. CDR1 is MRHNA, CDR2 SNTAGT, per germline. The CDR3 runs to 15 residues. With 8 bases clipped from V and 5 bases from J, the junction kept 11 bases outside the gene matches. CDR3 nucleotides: TGTGCCAGCGCAATAACGGGACAGGGGAGGGAGACCCAGTACTTC. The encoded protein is CASAITGQGRETQYF.

The CDR3 here is CASREGGGSEAFF. The CDR3 DNA follows: TGTGCCAGCAGAGAGGGGGGAGGGTCTGAAGCTTTCTTT. The chain recombines TRBV27 with TRBJ1-1, with D maybe TRBD1 (6 bases). Trimming pared 6 bases from V and 6 bases from J, leaving 14 bases between. Germline CDR1 MNHEY, CDR2 SMNVEV (reference sequence). The CDR3 is 13 amino acids.

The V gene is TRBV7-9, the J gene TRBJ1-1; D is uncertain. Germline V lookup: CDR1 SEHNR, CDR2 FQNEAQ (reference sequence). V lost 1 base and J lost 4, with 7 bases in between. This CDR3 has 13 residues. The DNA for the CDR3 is TGTGCCAGCAGCTTAGGGGCCACCACTGAAGCTTTCTTT. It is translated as CASSLGATTEAFF.